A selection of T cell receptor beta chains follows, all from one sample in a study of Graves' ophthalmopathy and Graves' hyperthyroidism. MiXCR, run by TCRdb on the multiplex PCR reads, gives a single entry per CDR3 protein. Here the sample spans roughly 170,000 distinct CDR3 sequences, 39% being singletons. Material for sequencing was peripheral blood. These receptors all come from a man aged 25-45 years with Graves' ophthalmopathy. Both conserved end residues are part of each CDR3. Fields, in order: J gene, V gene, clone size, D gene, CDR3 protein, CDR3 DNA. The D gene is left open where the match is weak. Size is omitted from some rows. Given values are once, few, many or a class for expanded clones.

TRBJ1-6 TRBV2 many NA CASSEENSPSPLHF TGTGCCAGCAGTGAAGAGAACAGCCCCTCACCCCTCCACTTT
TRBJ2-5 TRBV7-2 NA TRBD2 CASSLVGAGGETQYF TGTGCCAGCAGCTTAGTGGGGGCGGGGGGAGAGACCCAGTACTTC
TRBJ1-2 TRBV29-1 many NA CSVELMTNYGYTF TGCAGCGTTGAGCTCATGACTAACTATGGCTACACCTTC
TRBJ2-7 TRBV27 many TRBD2 CASSTNRLAGAYEQYF TGTGCCAGCAGCACAAATCGACTAGCGGGGGCCTACGAGCAGTACTTC
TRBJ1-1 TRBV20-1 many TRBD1 CSATDRPTPWAEAFF TGCAGTGCAACGGACAGGCCGACCCCATGGGCTGAAGCTTTCTTT
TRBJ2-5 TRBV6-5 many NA CASSYDLRGGTQYF TGTGCCAGCAGTTACGATTTAAGGGGGGGGACCCAGTACTTC
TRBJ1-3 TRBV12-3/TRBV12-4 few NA CASSLGARNTIYF TGTGCCAGCAGTTTAGGAGCCAGAAACACCATATATTTT
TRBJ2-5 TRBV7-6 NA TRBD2 CASSKRGTSGGGETQYF TGTGCCAGCAGCAAAAGAGGGACTAGCGGGGGAGGAGAGACCCAGTACTTC
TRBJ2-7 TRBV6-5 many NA CASDKSRGGHEQYF TGTGCCAGCGATAAGAGCAGGGGCGGCCACGAGCAGTACTTC
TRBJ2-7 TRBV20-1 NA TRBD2 CSATGQRELEQYF TGCAGTGCCACTGGTCAGCGGGAGCTCGAGCAGTACTTC
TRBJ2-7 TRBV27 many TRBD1 CASSPGQGVLWQYF TGTGCCAGCAGCCCCGGACAGGGCGTTCTCTGGCAGTACTTC
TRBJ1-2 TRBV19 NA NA CASRRPSQGNYGYTF TGTGCCAGTAGACGACCGAGTCAGGGGAACTATGGCTACACCTTC
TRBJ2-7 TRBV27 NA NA CASSLEPDSTYEQYF TGTGCCAGCAGCTTAGAGCCGGACAGTACCTACGAGCAGTACTTC
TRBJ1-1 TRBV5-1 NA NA CASSSERTQAFF TGCGCCAGCAGCTCCGAACGGACCCAAGCTTTCTTT
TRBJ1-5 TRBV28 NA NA CASSSTGQPQHF TGTGCCAGCAGTTCTACGGGTCAGCCCCAGCATTTT
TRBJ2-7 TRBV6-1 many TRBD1 CASSPGTGRYEQYF TGCGCCAGTTCCCCCGGGACAGGGAGATACGAGCAGTACTTC
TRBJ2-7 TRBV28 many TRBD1 CASSPGTGGGMGEQYF TGTGCCAGCAGTCCCGGGACAGGGGGCGGAATGGGGGAGCAGTACTTC
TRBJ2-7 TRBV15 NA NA CATSRDTGNHEQYF TGTGCCACCAGCAGAGATACGGGGAATCACGAGCAGTACTTC
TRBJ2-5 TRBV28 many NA CASSSGVFAETQYF TGTGCCAGCAGTTCAGGGGTTTTCGCAGAGACCCAGTACTTC
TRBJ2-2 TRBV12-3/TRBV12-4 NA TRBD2 CASSFSGLVISGELFF TGTGCCAGCAGTTTCTCGGGACTAGTAATTTCCGGGGAGCTGTTTTTT
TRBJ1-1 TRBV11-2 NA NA CASSSALTREAFF TGTGCCAGCAGCTCCGCTCTAACCCGGGAAGCTTTCTTT
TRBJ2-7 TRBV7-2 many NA CASSLASRLHEQYF TGTGCCAGCAGCTTAGCGTCGAGGTTGCACGAGCAGTACTTC
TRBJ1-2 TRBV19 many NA CASSTRRDANYGYTF TGTGCCAGTAGTACACGACGGGATGCCAACTATGGCTACACCTTC
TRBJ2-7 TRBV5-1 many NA CASRTGTSYEQYF TGCGCCAGCAGAACCGGGACAAGCTACGAGCAGTACTTC
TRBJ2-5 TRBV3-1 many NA CASSQESTYQETQYF TGTGCCAGCAGCCAGGAGTCAACGTACCAAGAGACCCAGTACTTC
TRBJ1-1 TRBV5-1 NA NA CASSLGEYTEAFF TGCGCCAGCAGCTTGGGAGAATACACTGAAGCTTTCTTT
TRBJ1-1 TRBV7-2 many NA CASSFSSGRMNTEAFF TGTGCCAGCAGCTTTAGCTCAGGAAGAATGAACACTGAAGCTTTCTTT